A single sample gave rise to the 13 T cell receptor beta chains below, sequenced in a study of blood T cell repertoires in COVID-19. The method was immunoSEQ multiplex PCR; TCRdb's version includes in-frame clones alone and lacks a portion of them. The sample consists of 200,000 to 250,000 clones, around 86% of them appearing once. Sequenced input: peripheral blood. The receptors derive from a man aged 30 to 39 who had recovered from COVID-19.

J is TRBJ1-1 and V is TRBV5-1; no firm D call. CDR1 and CDR2 (germline): SGHRS, YFSETQ. There are 15 residues in the CDR3. Trimming took off 4 bases at V and 5 bases at J, with 18 bases between the two ends. For the CDR3, the DNA is TGCGCCAGCAGCATGTACGGCGCTACGGGGACTGAAGCTTTCTTT. This gives the protein CASSMYGATGTEAFF.

The chain links TRBV19 to TRBJ2-7; 12 nucleotides align to TRBD1. Unmatched junction bases numbered 6, after V lost 5 bases and J lost 7 bases. CDR1 and CDR2 from the germline V gene are LNHDA and SQIVND (reference sequence). There are 14 residues in the CDR3. This chain's CDR3 is CASSLGQGALEQYF. CDR3 DNA: TGTGCCAGTAGTCTGGGACAGGGGGCTTTGGAGCAGTACTTC.

The V call is TRBV3-1 (or the pseudogene TRBV3-2), the J call TRBJ1-2; 7 bases agree with TRBD1. Germline V gene sequence: CDR1 LGHDT, CDR2 YNNKEL (reference sequence). Trimming took 0 bases from V and 8 from J; bases not matched to a gene: 6. The CDR3 extends over 14 amino acids. CDR3 loop: CASSQDNQGVGYTF. CDR3 sequence (DNA): TGTGCCAGCAGCCAAGATAACCAGGGGGTGGGCTACACCTTC.

The chain is built from TRBV11-3 and TRBJ1-1, with 9 bases that match TRBD1. The J segment lost 1 base and the V segment lost 5 bases, leaving 5 bases of the junction unmatched. The length of the CDR3 is 15 residues. Germline CDR1 and CDR2: SGHNT and YENEEA. The CDR3 spells CASSPGTGWNTEAFF. The CDR3 DNA is TGTGCCAGCAGCCCGGGGACAGGGTGGAACACTGAAGCTTTCTTT. Full variable domain (rest looked up from reference TRBV11-3 and TRBJ1-1): EAGVVQSPRYKIIEKKQPVAFWCNPISGHNTLYWYLQNLGQGPELLIRYENEEAVDDSQLPKDRFSAERLKGVDSTLKIQPAELGDSAVYLCASSPGTGWNTEAFFGQGTRLTVV.

The chain couples TRBV5-4 to TRBJ1-2, with D uncertain. This CDR3 is 13 amino acids long. The V end was cut by 4 bases, the J end by 8 bases, with 15 bases between. Germline-derived CDR1 and CDR2 are SGHNT and YYREEE (reference sequence). This CDR3 reads CASSIDTTGGYTF. In DNA, the CDR3 is TGTGCCAGCAGCATAGACACTACGGGGGGCTACACCTTC.

This rearrangement joins TRBV3-1 (or the pseudogene TRBV3-2) to TRBJ2-1, with D perhaps TRBD2 (5 bases). Germline CDR1 reads LGHDT; CDR2 reads YNNKEL (reference sequence). The CDR3 contains 15 residues. Trimming removed 0 bases from V and 5 bases from J, with 11 bases in between. The CDR3 region has the DNA TGTGCCAGCAGCCAAGAACTAGACGTTAACAATGAGCAGTTCTTC. Its protein product is CASSQELDVNNEQFF.

The chain joins TRBV5-4 to TRBJ2-3, with D perhaps TRBD2 (5 bases). V shed 4 bases and J shed 2 bases, with 14 bases lying between them. Germline V gene data show CDR1 as SGHNT and CDR2 as YYREEE (reference sequence). The CDR3 extends over 15 amino acids. CDR3 region: CASSEWTGPTDTQYF. The CDR3 region has the DNA TGTGCCAGCAGCGAATGGACTGGACCCACAGATACGCAGTATTTT.

The V gene is TRBV5-4, the J gene TRBJ2-1; TRBD2 matches 10 bases. The CDR3 is 16 amino acids. V dropped 3 bases and J dropped 9; count of bases not matched to a gene: 12. Germline loops: CDR1 SGHNT, CDR2 YYREEE (reference sequence). The CDR3 region is CASSSPQRGGRGEQFF. CDR3 coding DNA: TGTGCCAGCAGCTCACCCCAGCGGGGGGGCCGGGGTGAGCAGTTCTTC.

The rearrangement joins TRBV6-2 or TRBV6-3 to TRBJ1-4; D not resolved. The CDR3 sequence is 16 residues long. V shed 5 bases and J shed 8 bases, with 21 bases lying between them. CDR1 is MNHEY and CDR2 is SVGEGT in the germline V gene. CDR3 region: CASSRHPILSSEKLFF. CDR3 DNA sequence: TGTGCCAGCAGTCGGCACCCCATTCTTAGCTCGGAAAAACTGTTTTTT.

The rearrangement joins TRBV6-5 to TRBJ2-2; TRBD1 might be the D (6 bases). The CDR3 totals 14 residues. Germline V gene lookup returns CDR1 MNHEY and CDR2 SVGAGI. The germline V and J ends were trimmed by 7 bases and 5 bases, with 14 bases remaining between them. The CDR3 loop is CASNKGGGTGELFF. The DNA for the CDR3 is TGTGCCAGCAACAAAGGGGGTGGGACCGGGGAGCTGTTTTTT.

The chain combines TRBV25-1 with TRBJ2-6; 7 bases fit TRBD1. This CDR3 has 15 amino acids. The V and J ends lost 6 bases and 0 bases, in that order; junction bases with no gene match: 2. The germline CDR1 and CDR2 sequences are MGHDK and SYGVNS. For the CDR3, the DNA is TGTGCCAGCAGCCCAGGGGGCTCTGGGGCCAACGTCCTGACTTTC. It encodes CASSPGGSGANVLTF.

The chain uses TRBV10-2 and TRBJ2-5; possibly TRBD1 for D (7 bases). The CDR3 covers 15 residues. Germline CDR1 and CDR2: WSHSY and SAAADI. Trimming cost V 4 bases and J 2 bases, with 14 bases left between them. The CDR3 nucleotides are TGCGCCAGCAGTGGCGAACAGGGGACTCAAGAGACCCAGTACTTC. As protein: CASSGEQGTQETQYF.

V gene TRBV27 combines with J gene TRBJ1-5; D might be TRBD1 (6 bases). The germline gives CDR1 MNHEY, CDR2 SMNVEV (reference sequence). Trimming stripped 8 bases from V and 4 bases from J, with 18 bases between. This CDR3 is built from 15 residues. This CDR3 reads CASSLLDSPNQPQHF. The CDR3 DNA reads TGTGCCAGCTCCCTATTGGACAGCCCTAATCAGCCCCAGCATTTT.